Listed below are T cell receptor beta chains from one sample, sequenced in a study of shared clonotypes between healthy human individuals. Libraries were prepared by immunoSEQ multiplex PCR; TCRdb keeps only in-frame clonotypes and omits some of them. The sample holds a few million clones, 85% to 95% seen once. Sequencing input: naive CD4+ T cells from PBMCs. Source of these receptors: a man in his late teens or twenties in good health. Some clones in this sample may be carry-over from other donors' samples. The CDR3 runs from the conserved cysteine through the conserved F or W. A D gene is named only where the DNA matches it firmly. Some rows mark clone size as missing; the rest say once, few, many or name a class of expanded clone.

TRBJ1-2 | . | . | 13 | TRBV28 | CASTPLANYGYTF | TGTGCCAGCACCCCTCTGGCTAACTATGGCTACACCTTC
TRBJ1-2 | TRBD1 | . | 15 | TRBV18 | CASSPDALGTAGYTF | TGTGCCAGCTCACCAGACGCCTTGGGGACAGCTGGCTACACCTTC
TRBJ2-2 | . | once | 17 | TRBV18 | CASSPQQGSANTGELFF | TGTGCCAGCTCACCACAGCAGGGCAGCGCGAACACCGGGGAGCTGTTTTTT
TRBJ2-1 | TRBD2 | . | 15 | TRBV10-3 | CAISASREGPNEQFF | TGTGCCATCAGTGCATCGCGGGAGGGGCCCAATGAGCAGTTCTTC
TRBJ2-5 | TRBD2 | . | 15 | TRBV25-1 | CASSTFPGREETQYF | TGTGCCAGCAGTACCTTCCCAGGGCGGGAGGAGACCCAGTACTTC
TRBJ2-7 | TRBD1 | . | 14 | TRBV28 | CASRLQGQLYEQYF | TGTGCCAGCAGGCTACAGGGACAGCTTTACGAGCAGTACTTC
TRBJ2-5 | TRBD1 | . | 16 | TRBV29-1 | CSVDGGPGGGRGTQYF | TGCAGCGTTGATGGAGGGCCAGGGGGCGGGCGGGGGACCCAGTACTTC
TRBJ1-3 | . | . | 16 | TRBV28 | CASSSPARGSGNTIYF | TGTGCCAGCAGCTCCCCTGCCAGAGGCTCTGGAAACACCATATATTTT
TRBJ2-7 | . | . | 12 | TRBV2 | CASSEEAYEQYF | TGTGCCAGCAGCGAGGAGGCCTACGAGCAGTACTTC
TRBJ1-1 | . | . | 15 | TRBV7-3 | CASSPGVPGYTEAFF | TGTGCCAGCAGCCCCGGGGTCCCAGGGTACACTGAAGCTTTCTTT
TRBJ2-1 | . | . | 15 | TRBV9 | CASSVLGGAYNEQFF | TGTGCCAGCAGCGTACTAGGCGGGGCCTACAATGAGCAGTTCTTC
TRBJ1-1 | TRBD1 | . | 16 | TRBV5-1 | CASSRDFGQGGTEAFF | TGCGCCAGCAGCCGAGACTTTGGACAGGGCGGTACTGAAGCTTTCTTT
TRBJ2-5 | TRBD2 | once | 20 | TRBV5-4 | CASSPLWGTSGIGGKETQYF | TGTGCCAGCAGCCCCCTTTGGGGGACTAGCGGGATTGGTGGTAAAGAGACCCAGTACTTC
TRBJ1-5 | . | . | 13 | TRBV7-2 | CASSLGINQPQHF | TGTGCCAGCAGCTTAGGGATCAATCAGCCCCAGCATTTT
TRBJ1-2 | . | . | 12 | TRBV28 | CASSPGDYGYTF | TGTGCCAGCAGTCCTGGGGACTATGGCTACACCTTC
TRBJ1-2 | . | . | 15 | TRBV5-8 | CASSLAGSNAYGYTF | TGTGCCAGCAGCTTGGCCGGTAGTAATGCCTATGGCTACACCTTC
TRBJ2-2 | . | . | 15 | TRBV30 | CAWSVALASTGELFF | TGTGCCTGGAGTGTCGCACTAGCTTCGACCGGGGAGCTGTTTTTT
TRBJ1-1 | . | . | 15 | TRBV19 | CASSIESRARNAAFF | TGTGCCAGTAGTATAGAATCCCGGGCCAGAAATGCAGCTTTCTTT
TRBJ1-1 | . | . | 12 | TRBV7-8 | CASSAAWSEAFF | TGTGCCAGCAGCGCAGCGTGGAGTGAAGCTTTCTTT
TRBJ2-7 | . | few | 13 | TRBV19 | CASGAGSAYEQYF | TGTGCCAGTGGGGCAGGGAGCGCCTACGAGCAGTACTTC
TRBJ2-5 | . | . | 10 | TRBV20-1 | CSAPRGTQYF | TGCAGTGCTCCCCGTGGGACCCAGTACTTC
TRBJ2-7 | . | once | 13 | TRBV14 | CASSRVQGNEQYF | TGTGCCAGCAGCCGCGTTCAGGGGAACGAGCAGTACTTC
TRBJ1-2 | TRBD1 | . | 13 | TRBV28 | CASGDRVYYGYTF | TGTGCCAGCGGGGACAGGGTATATTATGGCTACACCTTC
TRBJ2-3 | . | . | 12 | TRBV6-6 | CASSNRADTQYF | TGTGCCAGCAGTAACCGTGCCGATACGCAGTATTTT
TRBJ2-1 | . | . | 15 | TRBV15 | CATSRGGQETNEQFF | TGTGCCACCAGCAGAGGGGGCCAAGAAACCAATGAGCAGTTCTTC
TRBJ1-2 | TRBD1 | . | 17 | TRBV29-1 | CSAAPKHSYDRGSGYTF | TGCAGCGCCGCGCCGAAGCATTCATATGACAGGGGATCTGGCTACACCTTC
TRBJ1-2 | . | . | 15 | TRBV15 | CATSRSFSTDYGYTF | TGTGCCACCAGCAGGAGTTTTTCAACTGACTATGGCTACACCTTC
TRBJ1-2 | TRBD1 | . | 14 | TRBV5-1 | CASSPGQGHYGYTF | TGCGCCAGCAGCCCAGGACAGGGGCACTATGGCTACACCTTC
TRBJ1-3 | . | once | 13 | TRBV19 | CASSIWGGNTIYF | TGTGCCAGTAGTATTTGGGGTGGAAACACCATATATTTT
TRBJ1-5 | TRBD1 | . | 16 | TRBV19 | CASSMPGDRVSQPQHF | TGTGCCAGTAGTATGCCCGGGGACAGAGTGTCTCAGCCCCAGCATTTT
TRBJ1-2 | TRBD1 | few | 13 | TRBV10-3 | CAIGQGINYGYTF | TGTGCCATAGGACAGGGGATTAACTATGGCTACACCTTC
TRBJ2-7 | TRBD2 | . | 14 | TRBV6-1 | CASSDGGRVYEQYF | TGTGCCAGCAGTGATGGCGGGAGGGTGTACGAGCAGTACTTC
TRBJ1-1 | . | few | 13 | TRBV9 | CASSGSANTEAFF | TGTGCCAGCAGCGGTTCCGCGAACACTGAAGCTTTCTTT
TRBJ1-3 | . | . | 15 | TRBV10-2 | CASSEGTSYGNTIYF | TGCGCCAGCAGTGAGGGGACATCTTACGGAAACACCATATATTTT
TRBJ1-5 | . | . | 17 | TRBV27 | CASSTRIRGDSNQPQHF | TGTGCCAGCAGTACCCGAATTCGGGGGGATAGCAATCAGCCCCAGCATTTT
TRBJ2-5 | . | . | 14 | TRBV4-1 | CASSPGGARKTQYF | TGCGCCAGCAGTCCAGGGGGGGCCCGAAAGACCCAGTACTTC
TRBJ2-3 | . | once | 15 | TRBV6-5 | CASSYGVSFTDTQYF | TGTGCCAGCAGTTACGGGGTCAGCTTCACAGATACGCAGTATTTT
TRBJ1-4 | TRBD1 | once | 17 | TRBV4-1 | CASSQYLLGQGNEKLFF | TGCGCCAGCAGCCAATATCTCCTGGGACAGGGCAATGAAAAACTGTTTTTT
TRBJ2-2 | . | . | 15 | TRBV11-2 | CASSSLRSRGGELFF | TGTGCCAGCAGCTCGCTTAGATCTCGGGGTGGGGAGCTGTTTTTT
TRBJ1-1 | . | few | 12 | TRBV29-1 | CSVGRGNTEAFF | TGCAGCGTTGGCAGGGGGAACACTGAAGCTTTCTTT
TRBJ2-2 | . | . | 12 | TRBV11-3 | CASSLVAGELFF | TGTGCCAGCAGCTTAGTGGCCGGGGAGCTGTTTTTT
TRBJ1-5 | . | . | 15 | TRBV28 | CASSDYGRRNQPQHF | TGTGCCAGCAGTGACTACGGACGGCGCAATCAGCCCCAGCATTTT
TRBJ1-2 | . | . | 14 | TRBV5-1 | CASSGGLSNYGYTF | TGCGCCAGCAGCGGGGGACTATCTAACTATGGCTACACCTTC
TRBJ1-1 | TRBD1 | . | 13 | TRBV30 | CAWSDRGDTEAFF | TGTGCCTGGAGTGACAGGGGCGACACTGAAGCTTTCTTT
TRBJ2-7 | . | . | 16 | TRBV6-5 | CASSYSGQVSPNEQYF | TGTGCCAGCAGTTACTCCGGACAAGTTTCTCCCAACGAGCAGTACTTC
TRBJ2-7 | . | . | 14 | TRBV28 | CAAEPPTGPYEQYF | TGTGCCGCGGAACCGCCGACAGGCCCCTACGAGCAGTACTTC
TRBJ1-2 | . | . | 12 | TRBV13 | CASRAGPYGYTF | TGTGCCAGCAGGGCAGGGCCCTATGGCTACACCTTC
TRBJ2-7 | TRBD2 | few | 15 | TRBV5-1 | CASGRTSGSFYEQYF | TGCGCCAGCGGGAGGACTAGCGGGAGTTTTTACGAGCAGTACTTC
TRBJ2-7 | . | . | 14 | TRBV30 | CAGGGVQPPYEQYF | TGTGCCGGGGGGGGCGTTCAGCCACCCTACGAGCAGTACTTC